Below, one TCR beta chain is given with its context. A read error may produce the germline difference seen at one junction end. The data were obtained in a study of OX40 agonist ivuxolimab in advanced cancers. Assay used: immunoSEQ multiplex PCR; TCRdb lists only in-frame clones, some missing. This table holds roughly 6,300 clones, more than 60% found once. Germline loops: CDR1 SGHDT, CDR2 YYEEEE. This CDR3 has 12 amino acids. The specimen was CD4+ or CD8+ T cells sorted from blood, collected in a trial of the OX40 agonist ivuxolimab. The chain is built from TRBV5-6 and TRBJ2-7, with a possible D match to TRBD2 (5 bases). This TCR came from an adult with an advanced solid tumor such as melanoma, head and neck, liver or kidney cancer. The CDR3 DNA is TGTGTCAGCAGCGGACTCAAATACGAGCAGTACTTC. This gives the protein CVSSGLKYEQYF.